One sample yielded the 4 T cell receptor beta chains listed below, sequenced in a study of cytomegalovirus exposure and HLA in healthy donors. Data came from immunoSEQ multiplex PCR; TCRdb stores just in-frame clones and leaves some out. Of a few hundred thousand clones in the sample, around 86% were seen once. Sequencing used PBMCs. These receptors were obtained from a woman between 18 and 29 years old in good health and CMV-seronegative.

V gene TRBV28 combines with J gene TRBJ2-7, with unresolved D. Trimming stripped 6 bases from V and 0 bases from J, with 9 bases between. Germline CDR1 MDHEN, CDR2 SYDVKM. The CDR3 spans 13 residues. CDR3 sequence: CASRARSSYEQYF. CDR3 DNA: TGTGCCAGCAGGGCCCGCAGCTCCTACGAGCAGTACTTC.

This chain joins TRBV2 and TRBJ2-1; 12 nucleotides match TRBD2. Germline trimming cut 9 bases from V and 5 bases from J; bases unmatched to any gene: 5. The CDR3 length is 14 residues. Germline loops: CDR1 SNHLY, CDR2 FYNNEI. The CDR3 DNA reads TGTGCCAGGCGACTAGCGGGAGAGGACAATGAGCAGTTCTTC. Protein sequence: CARRLAGEDNEQFF.

This chain links TRBV4-1 with TRBJ1-3; D might be TRBD1 (6 bases). The CDR3 spans 16 residues. Germline CDR1 MGHRA, CDR2 YSYEKL. V lost 1 base and J lost 4, with 14 bases in between. In DNA form, the CDR3 reads TGCGCCAGCAGCCAAGGAGCAGGGGAGTGGGGAAACACCATATATTTT. As protein: CASSQGAGEWGNTIYF.

V gene TRBV19 combines with J gene TRBJ2-7, with 8 bases identical to TRBD1. Looked up from germline, CDR1 is LNHDA and CDR2 is SQIVND (reference sequence). V gave up 4 bases and J gave up 3 bases; unmatched junction bases: 2. The CDR3 is 13 amino acids. CDR3 nucleotide sequence: TGTGCCAGTAGTAGAGGACAGGGCTACGAGCAGTACTTC. Translation gives CASSRGQGYEQYF.